This TCR beta chain was observed in a study of cytomegalovirus exposure and HLA in healthy donors (dated by TCRdb to about 2017). Concerning the study at large: According to an earlier analysis of around 600 of the donors, 150 million to 200 million T cells yielded 117 million unique TCR beta sequences and 276 Gb of sequence data. An early release that covered about 640 HLA-typed donors contained around 330 gigabases of sequencing data and tens of millions of unique TCR sequences. Among the 398 genotyped donors, under 90% belonged to the genetic ancestry cluster associated with self-reported Caucasian donors. The study aimed to test whether signatures of past pathogen exposure could be identified by cataloging public T cell receptors. Using immunosequencing, the study profiled T cell repertoires from around 670 subjects and related those repertoires to cytomegalovirus serostatus. Along with the roughly 670-subject first cohort, a separate validation cohort of over a hundred different subjects was used. To predict cytomegalovirus infection status, the study combined high-throughput TCR immunosequencing, statistical association of individual TCRs with disease status, and machine learning. A later analysis re-examined previously published TCR beta repertoires from just over 650 donors and added high-resolution HLA genotyping to investigate patterns of TCR occurrence. The later analysis used no new phenotypic data to find candidate immune exposures, relying instead on TCR beta sequences and their occurrence across donors. An earlier analysis of 587 of the donors used high-throughput TCR beta sequencing to judge whether each TCR beta V gene segment behaved as functional or pseudogenic. Donor age, sex, ethnicity and CMV serostatus were compiled alongside the repertoire data. A later genetic analysis took genome-wide SNP genotypes for 398 of the 666 donors and used that subset as a discovery cohort. Every repertoire in the discovery cohort had been generated on one and the same sequencing platform. Class I and class II HLA loci were covered by the typing at four-digit resolution. The number of typed donors differed by locus: about 629-640 for A, B, C, DRB1 and DQB1; 500 to 550 for DQA1; 606 for DPA1; and around 490 for DPB1. Several DR-DQ haplotypes were handled as single units for association and clustering because linkage in the cohort was strong. Among approximately 370 genotyped donors of the cohort, an average of around 250,000 unique TCR beta nucleotide sequences was sequenced per donor, of which about 18% were non-productive.

A note on this clone: This clone's antigen is unknown. Base qualities are not at hand, and no much larger clone is one base apart. In the same sample, other DNA sequences code for this CDR3.

Taken from cysteine to phenylalanine, the CDR3 has 14 residues. Only the CDR3 part of the read is kept: 42 bases, read in frame from the first base. For CDR1 and CDR2, the germline V gene (reference sequence) lists SEHNR and FQNEAQ. Ends trimmed: V by 1 base, J by 2 bases; bases unmatched to a gene: 2. The full study reports these points: According to a later analysis, TCR association rates differed among HLA loci, with DRB1 alleles showing the most associated TCRs and HLA-C alleles showing the fewest. About 17 rarely observed V segments, including chromosome 9 orphons, were excluded from the earlier analysis of approximately 600 of the donors because counts were too low. When HLA alleles, especially DR and DQ, strongly co-occurred, attributing TCR associations to individual alleles was difficult. It was suggested by the authors that the approach could potentially be generalized to other disease states and immunological phenotypes. In a later analysis, HLA-associated TCR beta chains showed more clonal expansion and lower generation probabilities than non-associated chains that were equally common. In vitro tests confirmed that a few of the cytomegalovirus-associated TCR beta chains recognize cytomegalovirus antigens. The study listed 164 TCR beta chains as associated with cytomegalovirus. A later analysis reported that several top co-occurrence clusters appeared linked to parvovirus B19, influenza, CMV and Epstein-Barr virus. In an earlier analysis of several hundred of the donors, most TCR beta V segments were observed in productive rearrangements about 90% or about 30% of the time, broadly matching IMGT annotations. Cytomegalovirus status was reported to be diagnosed by the classifier with high specificity and sensitivity in both the original and validation cohorts. The cohort was sequenced for TCR beta chains only, and without alpha or paired-chain data the features that could be detected were limited. Some IMGT-functional V segments, including TRBV6-2 and TRBV6-3, could not be told apart with the 87-base-pair reads, so those segments were excluded. In a later analysis, about 16,000 TCR beta sequences were associated with specific HLA alleles at a false discovery rate of 0.05. Compared with the roughly 670-donor mean, donors in an Asian-associated ancestry cluster had fewer N-insertions in productive TCRs, according to a later genetic analysis. Presence/absence analyses assumed roughly uniform sequencing depth across donors, an assumption that may not hold. The sequencing pipeline was judged likely to have produced a cluster of highly shared sequence variants as a technical artifact. A later genetic analysis associated a missense DCLRE1C variant with V-gene and J-gene trimming of TCR beta chains, and an independent cohort replicated the association. Linkage disequilibrium might explain the correlated functional status among segregating V segments, but an unknown experimental factor could not be excluded. In a later analysis, most CMV-associated TCR beta chains were found to appear HLA-restricted, with HLA associations seemingly driven largely by CMV exposure. HLA typing was unavailable for some donors at each locus, so association tests used only the typed subset. The only immune exposure information available for the cohort was CMV serostatus. Most TCR sequences were seen in very few donors, while some public TCRs were found in many individuals. A further reported finding was that TCR beta sequences accurately predicted the HLA-A and HLA-B alleles for most subjects in the first cohort.

Library prep was done by the immunoSEQ multiplex PCR assay. A mixture of 60 forward primers for TCR Vbeta segments and 13 reverse primers for TCR Jbeta segments was used in the multiplex PCR. Amplification of the CDR3 region of rearranged TCR beta genes was performed with a multiplex PCR assay on genomic DNA. Amplified TCR beta libraries were sequenced as 87-base-pair reads on the Illumina HiSeq System. The original pipeline was this. A later analysis tallied around 82 million unique TCR beta chains across the 666 repertoires, and approximately 11 million of those chains were shared by two or more donors. To remove PCR and sequencing errors, raw reads were error-corrected and collapsed into unique sequences using a nearest-neighbor algorithm that merged closely related sequences. To assign V, D and J gene segments, CDR3 sequences were aligned to IMGT reference sequences. For a sequence to be retained, a match of at least six nucleotides to both a V gene segment and a J gene segment was required. Rearrangements were called productive when the CDR3 lacked stop codons and stayed in frame with V and J; all others were non-productive. CDR3 was defined by IMGT convention, running from the second conserved V-encoded cysteine to the conserved J-encoded phenylalanine. The earlier analysis of 500 to 600 of the donors excluded sequences that lacked an unambiguous match to a single V gene segment. In an earlier analysis of almost 600 of the donors, a V segment was called functional when productive rearrangements were above 56.7%, and segregating when the standard deviation between donors exceeded 5%. To diagnose cytomegalovirus status from the catalog of TCR beta chain sequences, a statistical classification framework was built. A later analysis assigned V and J genes by comparing TCR nucleotide sequences with IMGT/GENE-DB human TR gene sequences. A later analysis assigned CDR3 sequences and most-parsimonious VDJ recombination scenarios with the TCRdist pipeline. In a later analysis, each TCR beta chain was defined by its CDR3 amino acid sequence together with its V-gene family, and reads without a unique V-gene family were excluded. To address suspected cross-contamination and a sequencing artifact, a later analysis removed 592 highly shared, low-generation-probability nucleotide sequences. In a later analysis, a clonal expansion index was calculated for each public chain from normalized within-repertoire ranks of inferred template counts. Generation probabilities in a later analysis came from a VDJ recombination model fitted to out-of-frame rearrangements, and those results were checked against IGoR. Hypergeometric tests were used in a later analysis to score TCR-TCR, TCR-HLA and TCR-CMV co-occurrence, with a repertoire-size bias correction applied to the TCR pairs. In a later analysis, false discovery rates were estimated by permuting HLA or CMV assignments 20 times. In a later analysis, co-occurring TCRs were grouped using DBSCAN, and TCRdist sequence similarity was added for clustering within HLA-allele-positive subsets. Co-occurrence clustering excluded repertoires with fewer than 30,000 or more than 120,000 public chains, plus five with anomalous nucleotide sharing. As stored in TCRdb, this immuneACCESS dataset retains in-frame rearrangements with V and J assigned. A fraction of the clones does not appear; measured against another copy, unresolved V genes explain less than half of the discrepancy, and the remainder lacks a known reason. That table gives V, J and clone size, and the DNA gave D and trimming. In this sample the table shows 130,000 or so clones, roughly 8.6% of which occur a single time. The top ten clones comprise approximately 6% of the sample.

The cohort comprised several hundred healthy bone marrow donors. At the time of sampling, every cohort member was nominally healthy, though immune exposures that went unrecorded were likely present. The donor tested CMV seropositive, placing the donor among the 289 seropositive members of the cohort. Each donor provided a peripheral blood sample, and peripheral blood mononuclear cells were used for TCR beta sequencing. Genomic DNA was extracted from the blood cell samples with the Qiagen DNeasy Blood Extraction Kit. Sequenced material: PBMCs. The chain uses TRBV7-9 and TRBJ2-7; 7 bases in between match TRBD1. The TCR sequence derives from a middle-aged woman in good health and CMV-seropositive. For the CDR3, the sequence is CASSLGQGAYEQYF. The DNA reads as follows: TGTGCCAGCAGCTTAGGACAGGGAGCCTACGAGCAGTACTTC.